These 5 T cell receptor beta chains came from one sample sequenced in a study of cytomegalovirus exposure and HLA in healthy donors. The data were produced by immunoSEQ multiplex PCR, yet TCRdb's version contains in-frame clones alone and is incomplete. The data contain about 340,000 clones, roughly 90% of them singletons. The sequencing sample was made of PBMCs. Receptor source: a woman between 18 and 30 years old in good health and CMV-seronegative.

The chain couples TRBV19 to TRBJ1-2; 8 bases map to TRBD1. Per the germline V gene, CDR1 is LNHDA and CDR2 is SQIVND (reference sequence). V dropped 3 bases and J dropped 6; count of bases not matched to a gene: 3. The CDR3 sequence is 13 residues long. CDR3 sequence: CASSIPDRDGYTF. The CDR3 nucleotides are TGTGCCAGTAGTATCCCGGACAGGGATGGCTACACCTTC.

This clone was seen once. This rearrangement joins TRBV19 to TRBJ2-4; the match to TRBD1 covers 7 bases. This CDR3 region has 14 residues. CDR1 is LNHDA and CDR2 is SQIVND in the germline V gene (reference sequence). The ends lost 5 bases at V and 8 bases at J; junction bases unmatched: 9. The CDR3 sequence is CASSPTGTVDIQYF. The DNA for the CDR3 is TGTGCCAGTAGTCCGACAGGGACGGTGGACATTCAGTACTTC.

J is TRBJ2-7 and V is TRBV28; 9 positions match TRBD1. CDR1 is MDHEN and CDR2 is SYDVKM in the germline V gene. The V gene end was trimmed by 6 bases and the J gene end by 3 bases; junction bases not matched to a gene: 9. The CDR3 contains 15 residues. Here the CDR3 DNA reads TGTGCCAGCAGCAGCTCCGGGACAGGGAGCTACGAGCAGTACTTC. Protein: CASSSSGTGSYEQYF.

This chain joins TRBV2 and TRBJ1-2; 9 bases match TRBD1. The CDR3 has 13 residues. CDR1 and CDR2 (germline): SNHLY, FYNNEI. J was trimmed by 7 bases and V by 8 bases; bases with no gene match: 8. Here the CDR3 reads CASGLGTGFGYTF. The CDR3 DNA reads TGTGCCAGCGGGCTAGGGACAGGGTTTGGCTACACCTTC.

V usage is TRBV27 and J usage is TRBJ2-3, with 7 bases fitting TRBD1. The CDR3 consists of 15 residues. Looked up from germline, CDR1 is MNHEY and CDR2 is SMNVEV (reference sequence). Unmatched junction bases numbered 14, after V lost 6 bases and J lost 8 bases. The CDR3 protein is CASSQDRVGRGTQYF. DNA of the CDR3: TGTGCCAGCAGCCAAGACAGGGTTGGAAGGGGTACGCAGTATTTT.